The 15 T cell receptor beta chains reported below all come from one sample, sequenced in a study of shared clonotypes between healthy human individuals. TCRdb's copy holds only in-frame clones and misses some; the assay was immunoSEQ multiplex PCR. Of millions of clones listed, 85% to 95% are singletons. Sequencing was done on a sample of naive CD4+ T cells sorted from blood. Regarding subset: CD45RA+ positively selected. The receptors derive from a man younger than 30 in good health.

The V gene is TRBV29-1, the J gene TRBJ2-2; tentative D call: TRBD1 (6 bases). Per germline, CDR1 SQVTM and CDR2 ANQGSEA. The CDR3 contains 14 residues. Trimming took off 4 bases at V and 4 bases at J, with 13 bases between the two ends. The CDR3 loop reads CSVGSGAGTGELFF. In DNA form, the CDR3 reads TGCAGCGTTGGTTCAGGGGCGGGCACCGGGGAGCTGTTTTTT.

The chain carries TRBV30 and TRBJ1-4; D uncertain. V was cut by 3 bases and J by 8 bases, with 19 bases left in between. This CDR3 contains 15 residues. From germline, CDR1 is GTSNPN and CDR2 SVGIG (reference sequence). CDR3 in amino acids: CAWSQTPATGEKLFF. CDR3 coding DNA: TGTGCCTGGAGCCAGACCCCCGCTACGGGCGAAAAACTGTTTTTT.

The gene calls are TRBV6-5 and TRBJ2-7, with D possibly matching TRBD1 (6 bases). This CDR3 contains 16 residues. Germline CDR1 and CDR2: MNHEY and SVGAGI. Trimming stripped 0 bases from V and 2 bases from J, with 14 bases between. CDR3: CASSYSSTGSPYEQYF. The CDR3 nucleotides are TGTGCCAGCAGTTACTCGAGCACAGGGAGCCCCTACGAGCAGTACTTC.

The chain employs TRBV5-1 and TRBJ2-2, with a tentative D call TRBD2 (6 bases). CDR1 SGHRS and CDR2 YFSETQ come from the germline V gene. V lost 5 bases to trimming and J lost 7 bases, with 9 bases between them. The CDR3 loop spans 12 amino acids. CDR3 loop: CASSAGFGELFF. The CDR3 DNA sequence: TGCGCCAGCAGTGCGGGGTTCGGGGAGCTGTTTTTT.

The chain combines TRBV14 with TRBJ2-2; D remains unclear. Germline CDR1 SGHDN, CDR2 FVKESK. The CDR3 is 15 residues long. The V and J ends lost 3 bases and 3 bases respectively, with 11 bases between them. CDR3 coding DNA: TGTGCCAGCAGCCAGCAAGGGCGCGACACCGGGGAGCTGTTTTTT. This sequence encodes CASSQQGRDTGELFF.

The chain employs TRBV18 and TRBJ1-1, with D perhaps matching TRBD1 (5 bases). With 0 bases removed from V and 4 bases from J, the gap between germline ends came to 21 bases. CDR1 KGHSH and CDR2 LQKENI come from the germline V gene. The CDR3 is made up of 18 amino acids. CDR3 DNA: TGTGCCAGCTCACCACCAGGCTTTTGGGGCCAGGAAGGCACTGAAGCTTTCTTT. Translated, it gives CASSPPGFWGQEGTEAFF. Full variable domain (missing parts from reference TRBV18 and TRBJ1-1): NAGVMQNPRHLVRRRGQEARLRCSPMKGHSHVYWYRQLPEEGLKFMVYLQKENIIDESGMPKERFSAEFPKEGPSILRIQQVVRGDSAAYFCASSPPGFWGQEGTEAFFGQGTRLTVV.

The rearrangement joins TRBV6-5 to TRBJ1-2; D might be TRBD1 (6 bases). Germline CDR1 MNHEY, CDR2 SVGAGI. Trimming took 6 bases from V and 0 from J, leaving 11 bases between them. This CDR3 contains 14 residues. The CDR3 is CASSQGRANYGYTF. CDR3 in DNA: TGTGCCAGCAGCCAGGGGAGGGCTAACTATGGCTACACCTTC.

The J gene is TRBJ1-2, the V gene TRBV6-4; 10 positions match TRBD1. Trimming removed 6 bases from V and 8 bases from J; junction bases left unmatched: 6. Germline CDR1 MRHNA, CDR2 SNTAGT. The CDR3 is made up of 13 amino acids. The CDR3, as DNA: TGTGCCAGCAGGGGGACAGGGGAACGCGGCTACACCTTC. It encodes CASRGTGERGYTF.

The V and J genes are TRBV6-1 and TRBJ2-3, with unresolved D. Germline loops: CDR1 MNHNS, CDR2 SASEGT. The V gene lost 1 base and the J gene lost 0 bases, with 8 bases spanning the gap. The CDR3 consists of 15 residues. The CDR3 region is CASSEGPISTDTQYF. CDR3 in DNA: TGTGCCAGCAGTGAAGGGCCGATTAGCACAGATACGCAGTATTTT.

The chain has TRBV7-9 and TRBJ1-2; D ambiguous. Germline-derived CDR1 and CDR2 are SEHNR and FQNEAQ (reference sequence). This CDR3 is built from 13 residues. V lost 4 bases, J lost 8 bases, and 14 bases lay in between. The CDR3 region has the DNA TGTGCCAGCAGCTACTCGGAGGGTTTCGGCTACACCTTC. Translation gives CASSYSEGFGYTF.

The chain recombines TRBV6-5 with TRBJ1-1; tentatively, D is TRBD1 (5 bases). Trimming removed 10 bases from V and 4 bases from J, with 22 bases in between. The CDR3 is made up of 15 amino acids. Germline CDR1 MNHEY, CDR2 SVGAGI. The CDR3 region is CATSPAGRAITEAFF. The CDR3 nucleotides read TGTGCCACGAGTCCAGCGGGCAGGGCAATCACTGAAGCTTTCTTT.

A word on this clone: Different DNA sequences within this sample yield the same CDR3. V usage is TRBV5-1 and J usage is TRBJ2-7; D unresolved. The CDR3 spans 13 residues. With 0 bases removed from V and 4 bases from J, the gap between germline ends came to 8 bases. Per germline, CDR1 SGHRS and CDR2 YFSETQ. For the CDR3, the DNA is TGCGCCAGCAGCTTGGATGGCGTTTACGAGCAGTACTTC. Protein sequence: CASSLDGVYEQYF. Full variable domain (rest looked up from reference TRBV5-1 and TRBJ2-7): KAGVTQTPRYLIKTRGQQVTLSCSPISGHRSVSWYQQTPGQGLQFLFEYFSETQRNKGNFPGRFSGRQFSNSRSEMNVSTLELGDSALYLCASSLDGVYEQYFGPGTRLTVT.

The genes are TRBV2 and TRBJ2-2; D is uncertain. Germline V gives CDR1 SNHLY, CDR2 FYNNEI. The CDR3 runs to 13 residues. Trimming pared 8 bases from V and 3 bases from J, leaving 10 bases between. As DNA, the CDR3 is TGTGCCAGCGGGCTACGGGACACCGGGGAGCTGTTTTTT. Its translation is CASGLRDTGELFF.

Worth noting for this clone: Other DNA sequences in the sample encode the same CDR3. The rearrangement links TRBV5-1 to TRBJ2-1; D call uncertain. CDR1 is SGHRS, CDR2 YFSETQ, per germline. The CDR3 sequence is 11 residues long. Trimming took off 0 bases at V and 10 bases at J, with 5 bases between the two ends. The CDR3 loop reads CASSLGQEQFF. CDR3 bases: TGCGCCAGCAGCTTGGGCCAAGAGCAGTTCTTC.

The table lists this clone with a count of one. The chain links TRBV30 to TRBJ2-3, with a weak D call TRBD2 (6 bases). This CDR3 is built from 15 residues. Trimming left V 0 bases short and J 6 bases short, with 16 bases between. Germline loops: CDR1 GTSNPN, CDR2 SVGIG (reference sequence). For the CDR3, the DNA is TGTGCCTGGAGTGTACTGGGAGCGGGTGGGGATACGCAGTATTTT. Residues: CAWSVLGAGGDTQYF.